This T cell receptor (beta chain) is from a study of cytomegalovirus exposure and HLA in healthy donors. The study's findings and limits: Rare TCR sequences dominated, though some public TCRs recurred in many donors. Later on, a genetic analysis was performed. It linked a missense variant in DCLRE1C with V- and J-gene trimming of TCR beta.

PCR amplification relied on 60 Vbeta primers (plus 13 Jbeta primers). Original processing notes: Later work found approximately 80 million unique TCR beta chains, with some 11 million shared. Some clones are missing from TCRdb's copy, which holds only in-frame ones; the method was immunoSEQ multiplex PCR. That table gives V, J and clone size, and the DNA gave D and trimming. The repertoire holds about 170,000 clones, with roughly 84% as singletons. This clone has more than one count but fewer than ten. Its antigen is as yet unknown. Trimming cost V 7 bases and J 4 bases, with 19 bases left between them. From germline, CDR1 is SQVTM and CDR2 ANQGSEA. This CDR3 spans 14 amino acids.

The chain recombines TRBV29-1 with TRBJ1-1, with a possible D match to TRBD1 (6 bases). What was sequenced was PBMCs. The receptor was isolated from a male donor in good health and CMV-seronegative. This chain's CDR3 is CSALGGGGGTEAFF. DNA for the CDR3: TGCAGCGCCCTCGGGGGAGGGGGGGGCACTGAAGCTTTCTTT.